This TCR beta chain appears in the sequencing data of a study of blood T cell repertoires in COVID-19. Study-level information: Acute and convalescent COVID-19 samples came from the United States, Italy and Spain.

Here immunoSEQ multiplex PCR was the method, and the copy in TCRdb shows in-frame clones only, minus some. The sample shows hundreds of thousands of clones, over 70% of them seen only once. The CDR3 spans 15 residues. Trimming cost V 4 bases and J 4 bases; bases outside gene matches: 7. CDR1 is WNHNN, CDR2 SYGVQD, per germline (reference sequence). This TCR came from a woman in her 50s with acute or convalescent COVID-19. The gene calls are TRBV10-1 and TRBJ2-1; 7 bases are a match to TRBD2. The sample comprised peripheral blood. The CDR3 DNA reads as TGCGCCAGCAGTGCTAGCGGAGGGGTTTACAATGAGCAGTTCTTC. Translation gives CASSASGGVYNEQFF.